The clone carrying this TCR beta chain was seen ten or more times. Antigen: not known. The authors used template switching to add a universal primer site and gave cDNA unique molecular identifiers. TCRdb ran MiXCR on the 5' RACE reads and lists one entry per CDR3 protein. The profile shows about 240,000 distinct CDR3 sequences, 10% to 13% of them singletons. These data are taken from a study of identical twins. Findings and limits, study-wide: The authors drew conclusions from cross-sectional statistical analysis rather than following the same donors. Zero-insertion analyses might be partly confounded by invariant T cells like MAIT and iNKT. Abundant beta clonotypes from cord blood had fewer insertions, unlike memory repertoires, which showed none.

Germline V gene sequence: CDR1 MDHEN, CDR2 SYDVKM. The CDR3 runs to 12 residues. V was shortened by 9 bases and J by 6 bases, with 11 bases between the two germline ends. This chain links TRBV28 with TRBJ2-2; D is perhaps TRBD1 (5 bases). This TCR was recovered from a man over 45 in good health. Source material: memory T cells sorted from blood. The CDR3 spells CASTRVAGELFF. CDR3 DNA sequence: TGTGCCAGTACCAGGGTAGCCGGGGAGCTGTTTTTT.